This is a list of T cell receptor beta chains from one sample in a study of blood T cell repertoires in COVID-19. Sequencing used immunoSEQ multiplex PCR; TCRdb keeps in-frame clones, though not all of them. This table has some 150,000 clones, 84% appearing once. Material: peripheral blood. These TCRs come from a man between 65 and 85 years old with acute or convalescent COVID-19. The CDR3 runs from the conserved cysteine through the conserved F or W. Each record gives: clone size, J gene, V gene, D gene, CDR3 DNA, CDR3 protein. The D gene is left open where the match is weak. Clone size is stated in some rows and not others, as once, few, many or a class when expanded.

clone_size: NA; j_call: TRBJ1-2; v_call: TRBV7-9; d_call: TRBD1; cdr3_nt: TGTGCCAGCAGCTTGGGACAGGGGACCTATGGCTACACCTTC; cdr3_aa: CASSLGQGTYGYTF
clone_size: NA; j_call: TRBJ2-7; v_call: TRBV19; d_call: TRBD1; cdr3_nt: TGTGCCAGTAGTATGACAGGGGGCGGAGACGAGCAGTACTTC; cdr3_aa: CASSMTGGGDEQYF
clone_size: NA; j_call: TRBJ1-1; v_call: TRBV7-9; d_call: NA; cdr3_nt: TGTGCCAGCAGCTCTTCGGACAGCTCGAACACTGAAGCTTTCTTT; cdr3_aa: CASSSSDSSNTEAFF
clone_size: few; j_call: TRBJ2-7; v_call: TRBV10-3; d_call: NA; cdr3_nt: TGTGCCATCGCCAATGAGGGATCGGCCTACGAGCAGTACTTC; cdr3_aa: CAIANEGSAYEQYF
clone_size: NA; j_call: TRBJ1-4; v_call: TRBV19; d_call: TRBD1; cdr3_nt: TGTGCCAGTAGTAGTAACAGGGGATCAACTAATGAAAAACTGTTTTTT; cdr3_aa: CASSSNRGSTNEKLFF
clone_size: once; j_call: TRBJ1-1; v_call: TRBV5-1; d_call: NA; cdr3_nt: TGCGCCAGCACCCCGGGGATCCGTCAGAGTGAAGCTTTCTTT; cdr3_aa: CASTPGIRQSEAFF
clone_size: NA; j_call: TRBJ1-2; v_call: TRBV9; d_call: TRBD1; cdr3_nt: TGTGCCAGCAAGAAGGGGGCGAGCGATGGCTACACCTTC; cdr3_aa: CASKKGASDGYTF
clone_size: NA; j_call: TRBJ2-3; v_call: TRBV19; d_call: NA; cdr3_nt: TGTGCCAGTAGTATCCAGGGCCAAGGTACGCAGTATTTT; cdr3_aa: CASSIQGQGTQYF
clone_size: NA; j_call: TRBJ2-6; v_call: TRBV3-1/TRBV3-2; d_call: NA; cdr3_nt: TGTGCCAGCAGCCAATTGGGGGGTGGGGCCAACGTCCTGACTTTC; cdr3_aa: CASSQLGGGANVLTF
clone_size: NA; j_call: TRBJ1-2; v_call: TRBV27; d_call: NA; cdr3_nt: TGTGCCAGCAGTTTATTGGGGGGGAATAGTTATGGCTACACCTTC; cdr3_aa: CASSLLGGNSYGYTF
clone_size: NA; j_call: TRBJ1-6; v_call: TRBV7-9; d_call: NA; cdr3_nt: TGTGCCAGCAGCTCGACAAAACTGAGCTCCTATAATTCACCCCTCCACTTT; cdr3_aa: CASSSTKLSSYNSPLHF
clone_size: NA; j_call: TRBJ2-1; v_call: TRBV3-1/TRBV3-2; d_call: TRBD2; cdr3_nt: TGTGCCAGCAGCCAAGGCCCCGGGAGGGGCCTCTACAATGAGCAGTTCTTC; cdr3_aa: CASSQGPGRGLYNEQFF
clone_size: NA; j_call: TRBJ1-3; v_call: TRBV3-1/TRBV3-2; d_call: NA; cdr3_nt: TGTGCCAGCAGCCACCGCAGGGCCCTTGGAAACACCATATATTTT; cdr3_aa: CASSHRRALGNTIYF
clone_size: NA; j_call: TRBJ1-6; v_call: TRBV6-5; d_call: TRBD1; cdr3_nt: TGTGCCAGTTACCGGGACAGGGATTCACCCCTCCACTTT; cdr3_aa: CASYRDRDSPLHF
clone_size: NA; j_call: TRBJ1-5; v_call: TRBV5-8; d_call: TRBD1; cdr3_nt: TGTGCCAGCAGCTACGGACAGGTGGCTCAGCCCCAGCATTTT; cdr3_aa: CASSYGQVAQPQHF
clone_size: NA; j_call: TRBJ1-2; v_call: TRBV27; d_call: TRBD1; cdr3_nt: TGTGCCAGCAGTTCGGGACAGGGTGAGGGCTACACCTTC; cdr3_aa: CASSSGQGEGYTF
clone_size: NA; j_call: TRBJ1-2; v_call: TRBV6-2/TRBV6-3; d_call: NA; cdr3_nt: TGTGCCAGCAGTTCGGGACATCCCGGCTACACCTTC; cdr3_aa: CASSSGHPGYTF
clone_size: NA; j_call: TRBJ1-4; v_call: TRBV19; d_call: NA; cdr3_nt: TGTGCCAGTAGCTCGGGGGGAACTAATGAAAAACTGTTTTTT; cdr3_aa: CASSSGGTNEKLFF
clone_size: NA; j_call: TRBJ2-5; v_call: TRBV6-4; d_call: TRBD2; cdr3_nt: TGTGCCAGCAGTACCAAAATAGGACTAGTCCTCGAGGGGTACCAAGAGACCCAGTACTTC; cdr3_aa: CASSTKIGLVLEGYQETQYF
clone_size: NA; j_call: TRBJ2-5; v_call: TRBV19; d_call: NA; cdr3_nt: TGTGCCAGTAGCAGCGGGCGGAACCAAGAGACCCAGTACTTC; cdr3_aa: CASSSGRNQETQYF
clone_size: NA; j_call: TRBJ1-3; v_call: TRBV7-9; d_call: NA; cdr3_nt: TGTGCCAGCAGCCTAGAGGGGTCCTCTGGAAACACCATATATTTT; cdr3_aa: CASSLEGSSGNTIYF
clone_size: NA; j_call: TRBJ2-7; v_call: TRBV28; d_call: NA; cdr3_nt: TGTGCCAGCAGTTCTCATACCCGGACAGCCTACGAGCAGTACTTC; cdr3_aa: CASSSHTRTAYEQYF
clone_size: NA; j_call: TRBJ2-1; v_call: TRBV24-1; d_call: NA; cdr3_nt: TGTGCCACCAGTGACGCTACTCGCTCCTACAATGAGCAGTTCTTC; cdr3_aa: CATSDATRSYNEQFF
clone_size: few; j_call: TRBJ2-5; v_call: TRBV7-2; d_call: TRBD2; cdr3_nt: TGTGCCAGCAGCTTATATGCGGGGGGGCCAGGGACCCAGTACTTC; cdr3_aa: CASSLYAGGPGTQYF
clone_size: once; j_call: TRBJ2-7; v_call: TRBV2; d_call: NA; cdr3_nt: TGTGCCAGCAGTGGTGAGACCGGGGAGCAGTACTTC; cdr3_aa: CASSGETGEQYF
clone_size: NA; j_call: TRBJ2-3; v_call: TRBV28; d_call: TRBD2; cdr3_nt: TGTGCCAGCAGTCCCTGGGGGGGTAGCACAGATACGCAGTATTTT; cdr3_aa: CASSPWGGSTDTQYF
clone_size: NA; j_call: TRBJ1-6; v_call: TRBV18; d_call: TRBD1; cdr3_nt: TGTGCCAGCTCAAAGGGGACAGGGAATTCACCCCTCCACTTT; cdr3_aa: CASSKGTGNSPLHF
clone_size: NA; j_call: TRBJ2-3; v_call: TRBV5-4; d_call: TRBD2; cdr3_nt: TGTGCCAGCAGCTTATGGCTAGCGGGGTTGAGCACAGATACGCAGTATTTT; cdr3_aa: CASSLWLAGLSTDTQYF
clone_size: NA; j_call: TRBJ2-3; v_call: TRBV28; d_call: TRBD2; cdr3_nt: TGTGCCAGCAGTTTAGGCGGGAGTAAAACAGATACGCAGTATTTT; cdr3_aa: CASSLGGSKTDTQYF
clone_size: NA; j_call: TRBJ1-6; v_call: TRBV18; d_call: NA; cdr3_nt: TGTGCCAGCTCGCCAACGGGGGAGTCCTATAATTCACCCCTCCACTTT; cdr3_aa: CASSPTGESYNSPLHF
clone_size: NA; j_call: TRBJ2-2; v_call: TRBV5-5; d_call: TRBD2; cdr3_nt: TGTGCCAGCAGCTCCAGGACTAGAAACACCGGGGAGCTGTTTTTT; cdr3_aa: CASSSRTRNTGELFF
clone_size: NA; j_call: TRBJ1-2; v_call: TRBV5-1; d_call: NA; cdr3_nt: TGCGCCAGCAGCTTGTCCCCAGGCGACGTGTATGGCTACACCTTC; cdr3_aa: CASSLSPGDVYGYTF
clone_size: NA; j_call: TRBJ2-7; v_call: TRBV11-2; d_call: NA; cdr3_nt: TGTGCCAGCAGCTTAGCTACCGCGGGATCCGAGCAGTACTTC; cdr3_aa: CASSLATAGSEQYF